A single sample is the source of the 5 T cell receptor beta chains below, sequenced in a study of memory CD4+ T cells and cytomegalovirus serostatus. Produced via immunoSEQ multiplex PCR; TCRdb's table is partial and in-frame only. The table lists about 61,000 clones, approximately 85% of them singletons. The sort gate was single viable CD3+CD4+CD8-CD45RO+ cells for memory CD4+ T cells. The sample comprised memory CD4+ T cells from blood. The receptors shown here come from an adult in good health and CMV-seronegative.

The chain combines TRBV28 with TRBJ2-2; TRBD2 might be the D (5 bases). V was shortened by 6 bases and J by 2 bases, with 7 bases between the two germline ends. Germline assignment: CDR1 MDHEN and CDR2 SYDVKM. The CDR3 loop spans 13 amino acids. The CDR3 DNA follows: TGTGCCAGCAGAAGGACTAACACCGGGGAGCTGTTTTTT. As protein: CASRRTNTGELFF.

This clone was picked up a small number of times. The gene calls are TRBV2 and TRBJ2-5, with D perhaps matching TRBD1 or TRBD2 (6 bases each). Germline V gene sequence: CDR1 SNHLY, CDR2 FYNNEI. The CDR3 loop spans 14 amino acids. V was shortened by 7 bases and J by 5 bases, with 17 bases between the two germline ends. CDR3 sequence (DNA): TGTGCCAGCATCGACCATAGGGGGAGGGAGACCCAGTACTTC. Translation gives CASIDHRGRETQYF.

This clone was recorded only once. V is TRBV6-6 and J is TRBJ2-5, with TRBD2 as a possible D gene (6 bases). CDR3 size: 14 residues. Germline V CDR1 and CDR2: MNHNY, SVGAGI (reference sequence). The V gene lost 6 bases and the J gene lost 5 bases, with 16 bases spanning the gap. CDR3 nucleotide sequence: TGTGCCAGCAGCCTTTGGGGGGAGATGGAGACCCAGTACTTC. It specifies CASSLWGEMETQYF.

The V call is TRBV5-1, the J call TRBJ2-3, with 7 bases aligning to TRBD2. The CDR3 has 16 residues. The junction had 14 bases not matched to a gene; V was cut back by 4 bases and J by 6 bases. Per germline, CDR1 SGHRS and CDR2 YFSETQ. This chain's CDR3 is CASSPMTAGRGDTQYF. The CDR3, as DNA: TGCGCCAGCAGCCCAATGACGGCGGGGCGGGGGGATACGCAGTATTTT.

This chain uses TRBV5-4 with TRBJ2-7; D gene unclear. Germline V lookup: CDR1 SGHNT, CDR2 YYREEE (reference sequence). The CDR3 consists of 14 residues. Trimming removed 4 bases at V and 3 bases at J, with 14 bases between. In DNA form, the CDR3 reads TGTGCCAGCAGCCTAAGGGTCGAAAGCTACGAGCAGTACTTC. Protein product: CASSLRVESYEQYF.